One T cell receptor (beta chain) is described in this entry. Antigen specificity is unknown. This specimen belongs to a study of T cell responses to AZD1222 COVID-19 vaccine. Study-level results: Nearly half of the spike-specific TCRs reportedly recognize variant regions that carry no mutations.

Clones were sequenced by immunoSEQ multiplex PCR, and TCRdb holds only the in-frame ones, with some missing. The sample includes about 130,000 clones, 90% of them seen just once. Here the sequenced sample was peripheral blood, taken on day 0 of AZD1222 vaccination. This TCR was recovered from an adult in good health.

CDR3 DNA sequence: TGTGCCAGCAGCGTAGTAGCGGGGGGGCCAGATACGCAGTATTTT. Protein sequence: CASSVVAGGPDTQYF. The chain couples TRBV9 to TRBJ2-3; 11 bases agree with TRBD2. This CDR3 is 15 amino acids long. The germline V gene encodes CDR1 SGDLS and CDR2 YYNGEE. Trimming at V came to 0 bases and at J to 4 bases, leaving 1 base not matched to a gene.